This passage covers 15 T cell receptor beta chains from one sample sequenced in a study of technical replicates of blood from a handful of donors. Libraries were prepared by immunoSEQ multiplex PCR; TCRdb keeps only in-frame clonotypes and omits some of them. Here the sample spans tens of thousands of clones, about 93% being singletons. Sequences were obtained from T cells isolated from PBMCs. Receptor source: a human donor in good health.

CDR3 loop: CASRDSNYEQYF. The CDR3 DNA sequence: TGTGCCAGCAGGGACAGTAACTACGAGCAGTACTTC. This chain links TRBV28 with TRBJ2-7; tentatively, D is TRBD1 (6 bases). The V gene lost 6 bases and the J gene lost 3 bases, with 9 bases spanning the gap. Germline V gene lookup returns CDR1 MDHEN and CDR2 SYDVKM. The CDR3 loop spans 12 amino acids.

This chain uses TRBV4-1 with TRBJ2-5; 10 bases are shared with TRBD2. The germline gives CDR1 MGHRA, CDR2 YSYEKL. The CDR3 length is 16 residues. With V trimmed by 1 base and J by 3 bases, 5 bases remained unmatched. CDR3 in amino acids: CASSQVVGTSEETQYF. Here the CDR3 DNA reads TGCGCCAGCAGCCAAGTAGTTGGGACTAGCGAAGAGACCCAGTACTTC.

The DNA of the CDR3 is TGTGCCAGCCACCAGCTAACCGGGACACCTAGCACAGATACGCAGTATTTT. This translates into CASHQLTGTPSTDTQYF. The rearrangement joins TRBV2 to TRBJ2-3; D is possibly TRBD1 (6 bases). CDR3 size: 17 residues. CDR1 is SNHLY and CDR2 is FYNNEI in the germline V gene. Trimming removed 8 bases from V and 0 bases from J, with 21 bases in between.

This clone was recorded a few times. The chain is built from TRBV2 and TRBJ2-3; 9 positions match TRBD2. Germline loops: CDR1 SNHLY, CDR2 FYNNEI. V lost 1 base and J lost 6; bases outside the gene matches: 11. This CDR3 comprises 17 residues. CDR3 nucleotides: TGTGCCAGCAGTGAAGGTCGCCGACTAGCGGCGGGGGATACGCAGTATTTT. Translated: CASSEGRRLAAGDTQYF.

This sequence joins TRBV19 and TRBJ2-5, with a tentative D call TRBD1 (6 bases). Looked up from germline, CDR1 is LNHDA and CDR2 is SQIVND (reference sequence). The V gene lost 2 bases and the J gene lost 2 bases, with 6 bases spanning the gap. The CDR3 loop spans 13 amino acids. DNA for the CDR3: TGTGCCAGTAGTATACAGGGGCAAGAGACCCAGTACTTC. Protein product: CASSIQGQETQYF.

The gene calls are TRBV10-1 and TRBJ2-7; 7 bases map to TRBD2. CDR1 is WNHNN and CDR2 is SYGVQD in the germline V gene (reference sequence). The V segment lost 7 bases and the J segment 3 bases; nucleotides outside the gene matches: 9. This CDR3 has 14 residues. The CDR3 region has the DNA TGCGCCAGCATTGGAGCGGGGAAACTCTACGAGCAGTACTTC. Translation: CASIGAGKLYEQYF.

The chain employs TRBV5-4 and TRBJ1-3; D gene ambiguous. The germline gives CDR1 SGHNT, CDR2 YYREEE (reference sequence). This CDR3 is built from 13 residues. V gave up 2 bases and J gave up 4 bases, with 7 bases separating them. CDR3 sequence: CASSLPQGNTIYF. The CDR3 coding sequence is TGTGCCAGCAGCTTACCGCAGGGAAACACCATATATTTT.

This sequence joins TRBV9 and TRBJ1-1, with D unresolved. Trimming shortened V by 3 bases and J by 0 bases, and 9 bases separated the two germline ends. The CDR3 covers 14 residues. Germline assignment: CDR1 SGDLS and CDR2 YYNGEE. CDR3 DNA sequence: TGTGCCAGCAGCGCCTTAACAGTGAACACTGAAGCTTTCTTT. Translated, it gives CASSALTVNTEAFF.

As regards this clone: Other DNA sequences in the same sample also yield this CDR3. The chain carries TRBV19 and TRBJ1-5, with unresolved D. From germline, CDR1 is LNHDA and CDR2 SQIVND (reference sequence). The CDR3 totals 14 residues. V lost 3 bases and J 2 bases, leaving 8 bases between the germline ends. The CDR3 DNA is TGTGCCAGTAGTATCCAGTCTGGCAATCAGCCCCAGCATTTT. It translates to CASSIQSGNQPQHF.

The genes are TRBV6-1 and TRBJ1-5; no clear D. Trimming pared 7 bases from V and 7 bases from J, leaving 17 bases between. This CDR3 contains 14 residues. Germline V CDR1 and CDR2: MNHNS, SASEGT. Here the CDR3 reads CASIRSGLEQPQHF. The CDR3 nucleotides are TGTGCCAGCATTCGGAGCGGATTGGAGCAGCCCCAGCATTTT.

V usage is TRBV5-1 and J usage is TRBJ2-1; maybe TRBD1 (6 bases). The CDR3 sequence is 17 residues long. Germline V lookup: CDR1 SGHRS, CDR2 YFSETQ. Trimming pared 7 bases from V and 8 bases from J, leaving 28 bases between. CDR3 DNA: TGCGCCAGCCGCCGCTTAACGGGACACCAGCCTGGGGATGAGCAGTTCTTC. Translated, it gives CASRRLTGHQPGDEQFF.

The genes are TRBV7-8 and TRBJ1-1, with 7 bases lining up with TRBD1. The V gene end was trimmed by 4 bases and the J gene end by 8 bases; junction bases not matched to a gene: 7. CDR1 and CDR2 from the germline V gene are SGHVS and FQNEAQ. This CDR3 is built from 13 residues. CDR3 DNA sequence: TGTGCCAGCAGCTCGACGACAGGGACGGAAGCTTTCTTT. It is translated as CASSSTTGTEAFF. The full variable domain, completed using reference TRBV7-8 and TRBJ1-1, is GAGVSQSPRYKVAKRGQDVALRCDPISGHVSLFWYQQALGQGPEFLTYFQNEAQLDKSGLPSDRFFAERPEGSVSTLKIQRTQQEDSAVYLCASSSTTGTEAFFGQGTRLTVV.

The CDR3: CASTTGSVRETQYF. The CDR3 DNA is TGTGCCAGCACGACCGGGAGTGTGAGGGAGACCCAGTACTTC. The gene calls are TRBV18 and TRBJ2-5; weak D call: TRBD2 (6 bases). V was clipped by 8 bases and J by 5 bases, with 18 bases between them. The V gene's germline CDR1 is KGHSH and CDR2 LQKENI. The CDR3 is 14 residues long.

V usage is TRBV30 and J usage is TRBJ2-2; D not certain. The CDR3 contains 12 residues. Deletions cut 0 bases from V and 7 bases from J, with 6 bases between. The germline V gene has CDR1 GTSNPN and CDR2 SVGIG (reference sequence). In DNA form, the CDR3 reads TGTGCCTGGAGTGTACGGTTCGGGGAGCTGTTTTTT. It specifies CAWSVRFGELFF.

The chain is built from TRBV27 and TRBJ1-5; D is undetermined. V was shortened by 3 bases and J by 4 bases, with 7 bases between the two germline ends. The germline V gene encodes CDR1 MNHEY and CDR2 SMNVEV (reference sequence). This CDR3 region has 13 residues. For the CDR3, the DNA is TGTGCCAGCAGTTTGGCGGAAAATCAGCCCCAGCATTTT. Its translation: CASSLAENQPQHF.